A selection of T cell receptor beta chains follows, all from one sample in a study of blood T cell repertoires in COVID-19. The data were produced by immunoSEQ multiplex PCR, yet TCRdb's version contains in-frame clones alone and is incomplete. The repertoire holds about 370,000 clones, with about nine tenths as singletons. Source material: PBMCs or T cells enriched from blood (not recorded which). These receptors all come from a woman in her thirties who had recovered from COVID-19. CDR3s include the opening cysteine and the closing phenylalanine or tryptophan. A D gene is named only where the DNA matches it firmly. Expanded clones get a size class; other rows say once, few or many, or leave the size out.

J gene,V gene,D gene,clone size,CDR3 protein,CDR3 DNA
TRBJ1-1,TRBV7-3,.,.,CASSDSLGTEAFF,TGTGCCAGCTCGGACAGTCTCGGGACTGAAGCTTTCTTT
TRBJ2-3,TRBV24-1,.,.,CATQRANTQYF,TGTGCCACCCAAAGAGCTAATACGCAGTATTTT
TRBJ2-1,TRBV19,TRBD2,.,CASEAGAMNNEQFF,TGTGCCAGCGAAGCGGGAGCAATGAACAATGAGCAGTTCTTC
TRBJ2-7,TRBV18,TRBD1,.,CASSRRQGEIEQYF,TGTGCCAGCTCACGAAGACAGGGGGAAATTGAGCAGTACTTC
TRBJ2-5,TRBV9,TRBD1,.,CASSRTGDVWETQYF,TGTGCCAGCAGCCGGACAGGGGACGTGTGGGAGACCCAGTACTTC
TRBJ2-5,TRBV11-2,.,.,CASSGGALQETQYF,TGTGCCAGCAGCGGAGGGGCCTTGCAAGAGACCCAGTACTTC
TRBJ2-5,TRBV7-9,.,.,CASSPATRDFGTQETQYF,TGTGCCAGCAGCCCCGCCACCCGGGACTTCGGCACACAAGAGACCCAGTACTTC
TRBJ1-2,TRBV5-1,.,.,CASSLAGGGDYGYTF,TGCGCCAGCAGCCTCGCTGGAGGAGGGGACTATGGCTACACCTTC
TRBJ2-1,TRBV3-1/TRBV3-2,TRBD2,.,CASSLAGLEQFF,TGTGCCAGCAGCTTAGCGGGACTTGAGCAGTTCTTC
TRBJ2-3,TRBV9,TRBD2,.,CASSGGTSGGAEDTQYF,TGTGCCAGCAGCGGAGGGACTAGCGGGGGGGCAGAAGATACGCAGTATTTT
TRBJ2-1,TRBV28,TRBD2,.,CASSGLVKDNEQFF,TGTGCCAGCAGTGGACTAGTGAAGGACAATGAGCAGTTCTTC
TRBJ2-5,TRBV7-9,TRBD1,once,CASTLTGSKETQYF,TGTGCCAGCACCTTGACAGGGTCAAAAGAGACCCAGTACTTC
TRBJ1-2,TRBV28,TRBD1,.,CATGGQGTYGYTF,TGTGCCACCGGAGGACAGGGTACCTATGGCTACACCTTC
TRBJ2-7,TRBV6-1,.,.,CASRRLSADSYEQYF,TGTGCCAGCAGGCGACTTTCGGCAGACTCCTACGAGCAGTACTTC
TRBJ1-3,TRBV18,.,.,CASSEEVFGDTIYF,TGTGCCAGCTCTGAGGAGGTGTTTGGAGACACCATATATTTT
TRBJ1-1,TRBV28,.,.,CASSQRGSAWAEAFF,TGTGCCAGCAGTCAAAGGGGGTCCGCGTGGGCTGAAGCTTTCTTT
TRBJ1-6,TRBV4-2,TRBD1,.,CASSQDPPGTGYDSPLHF,TGTGCCAGCAGCCAAGATCCCCCCGGGACAGGCTATGATTCACCCCTCCACTTT